This TCR beta chain was documented in a study of T cells after posttransplantation cyclophosphamide. Study-wide results and limits: Blood and skin or GI T cell repertoires showed limited TRB overlap. After PTCy, TRB diversity resembled that of CNI/methotrexate controls.

Busulfan-fludarabine conditioning, marrow transplant, and cyclophosphamide on days +3 and +4 were administered. Profiling relied on immunoSEQ multiplex PCR, and the TCRdb table lists in-frame clones only, not all of them. Altogether approximately 22,000 clones are present, roughly 90% being singletons, with the ten largest covering around 10%. This clone was observed a few times. The antigen is unknown. The specimen was PBMCs, collected after allogeneic stem cell transplant with posttransplant cyclophosphamide. This clonotype originated in a female patient in her 30s who received an allogeneic stem cell transplant from an unrelated donor, was CMV-positive, and had no GVHD. Some T cells could come from the graft donor.

DNA of the CDR3: TGTGCCAGCAGCCCTGCGGGGGGGATTTCCTATGGCTACACCTTC. Protein sequence: CASSPAGGISYGYTF. The rearrangement uses TRBV5-4 and TRBJ1-2; tentatively, D is TRBD1 (5 bases). Looked up from germline, CDR1 is SGHNT and CDR2 is YYREEE (reference sequence). V was cut by 4 bases and J by 4 bases, with 17 bases left in between. The CDR3 extends over 15 amino acids.